The 10 T cell receptor beta chains reported below all come from one sample, sequenced in a study of T-cell reconstitution after alpha-beta-depleted transplantation in children. Unique molecular identifiers were incorporated into the prepared TCRbeta library. TCRdb reprocessed the PCR reads with MiXCR, giving one entry per CDR3 protein. The table shows about 870,000 distinct CDR3 sequences, with 16% occurring only once. The material sequenced was PBMCs, mostly from graft donor cells, taken 360 days after TCRalphabeta/CD19-depleted stem cell transplant. Receptors were obtained from a male patient aged 10 to 17 who had a stem cell transplant for acute lymphoblastic leukemia, so the T cells may come from the graft donor.

This chain joins TRBV29-1 and TRBJ2-3; 8 bases agree with TRBD1. This CDR3 spans 14 amino acids. V trimming: 4 bases; J trimming: 1 base; junction bases outside the gene matches: 4. Germline CDR1 reads SQVTM; CDR2 reads ANQGSEA. The CDR3 region has the DNA TGCAGCGTTGCGGGGACAGGCCGCACAGATACGCAGTATTTT. Translated: CSVAGTGRTDTQYF.

In this sample, this clonotype turned up a few times. The gene calls are TRBV7-9 and TRBJ2-7; weak D call: TRBD2 (5 bases). Germline V CDR1 and CDR2: SEHNR, FQNEAQ (reference sequence). V dropped 5 bases and J dropped 3 bases, with 14 bases sitting between them. The CDR3 runs to 14 residues. The CDR3 region is CASSPSGLLYEQYF. The CDR3 region has the DNA TGTGCCAGCAGCCCCTCAGGACTCCTCTACGAGCAGTACTTC.

The chain joins TRBV6-4 to TRBJ2-1, with 9 bases fitting TRBD1. The CDR3 is 16 residues long. The germline CDR1 and CDR2 sequences are MRHNA and SNTAGT. J lost 6 bases, V lost 2 bases, and 8 bases had no gene match. The CDR3 loop reads CASSDLGTGFGNEQFF. For the CDR3, the DNA is TGTGCCAGCAGTGACCTCGGGACAGGGTTCGGCAATGAGCAGTTCTTC.

This clonotype has only a few counts. The chain recombines TRBV7-9 with TRBJ2-3; TRBD2 matches 10 bases. CDR1 SEHNR and CDR2 FQNEAQ come from the germline V gene (reference sequence). With V trimmed by 2 bases and J by 3 bases, 8 bases remained unmatched. The CDR3 contains 17 residues. CDR3 coding DNA: TGTGCCAGCAGCTTACTCGAGAGCGGGAGGGCGACAGATACGCAGTATTTT. This codes for CASSLLESGRATDTQYF.

The V call is TRBV20-1, the J call TRBJ1-6; D call uncertain. From germline, CDR1 is DFQATT and CDR2 SNEGSKA (reference sequence). The CDR3 spans 16 residues. Trimming took off 0 bases at V and 3 bases at J, with 12 bases between the two ends. CDR3 sequence (DNA): TGCAGTGCTAGAGATCCGGGAGCTTACTATAATTCACCCCTCCACTTT. This sequence encodes CSARDPGAYYNSPLHF.

The chain employs TRBV27 and TRBJ1-1, with D uncertain. Germline CDR1 and CDR2: MNHEY and SMNVEV (reference sequence). The CDR3 has 11 amino acids. V gave up 8 bases and J gave up 6 bases, with 10 bases separating them. The CDR3 region is CASRTVSEAFF. The CDR3, as DNA: TGTGCCAGCCGCACTGTCTCTGAAGCTTTCTTT.

This clonotype has just a few counts. The J gene is TRBJ2-7, the V gene TRBV6-2 or TRBV6-3, with 8 bases identical to TRBD2. Germline V gene data show CDR1 as MNHEY and CDR2 as SVGEGT. The CDR3 consists of 16 residues. J gave up 2 bases and V 11 bases, and 17 bases lay outside the gene matches. CDR3 nucleotide sequence: TGTGCCGCGTCGAGCCAGCGGGAGTTTTTCCCCTACGAGCAGTACTTC. Protein sequence: CAASSQREFFPYEQYF.

This clonotype was recorded many times. The chain uses TRBV9 and TRBJ2-2; D is possibly TRBD2 (6 bases). The germline V gene has CDR1 SGDLS and CDR2 YYNGEE. The CDR3 spans 16 residues. V was trimmed by 5 bases and J by 0 bases, leaving 14 bases between them. The CDR3 protein is CASSLQGGTNTGELFF. The DNA for the CDR3 is TGTGCCAGCAGTCTTCAGGGAGGAACGAACACCGGGGAGCTGTTTTTT. The whole variable domain, remainder taken from reference TRBV9 and TRBJ2-2, is DSGVTQTPKHLITATGQRVTLRCSPRSGDLSVYWYQQSLDQGLQFLIQYYNGEERAKGNILERFSAQQFPDLHSELNLSSLELGDSALYFCASSLQGGTNTGELFFGEGSRLTVL.

The V call is TRBV5-1, the J call TRBJ2-1; 9 nucleotides match TRBD2. The CDR3 extends over 15 amino acids. Germline V lookup: CDR1 SGHRS, CDR2 YFSETQ. V gave up 0 bases and J gave up 6 bases; unmatched junction bases: 4. The CDR3: CASSLETSGLNEQFF. CDR3 sequence (DNA): TGCGCCAGCAGCTTGGAGACTAGCGGTCTCAATGAGCAGTTCTTC.

In its sample, this clonotype was seen a few times. This chain uses TRBV7-6 with TRBJ2-1, with TRBD2 identical over 11 bases. Trimming at V came to 5 bases and at J to 3 bases, leaving 9 bases not matched to a gene. Per the germline V gene, CDR1 is SGHVS and CDR2 is FNYEAQ. The CDR3 runs to 17 residues. CDR3 bases: TGTGCCAGCAGCCGAGAGGACGGGACTAGCGGCTACAATGAGCAGTTCTTC. This gives the protein CASSREDGTSGYNEQFF.